The 21 T cell receptor beta chains below all came from one sample that was sequenced in a study of shared clonotypes between healthy human individuals. This table comes from immunoSEQ multiplex PCR, and its TCRdb copy is limited to in-frame clones, with some not included. The profile covers approximately 1,000,000 clones, with around 78% appearing a single time and approximately 0.52% taken by the ten largest. Sequencing input: memory CD4+ T cells from PBMCs. The subset here: CD45RA-negative fraction. Source of these receptors: a man between 18 and 29 years old in good health. Some clones in this sample may be carry-over from other donors' samples.

The count of this clone is one. V gene TRBV5-6 combines with J gene TRBJ2-3; 11 bases fit TRBD2. This CDR3 comprises 17 residues. Germline CDR1 and CDR2: SGHDT and YYEEEE. The trim removed 4 bases at V and 4 bases at J, leaving 11 bases unmatched. The chain's CDR3 is CASSPLAGGRRADTQYF. Here the CDR3 DNA reads TGTGCCAGCAGCCCTTTAGCGGGAGGGCGGAGAGCAGATACGCAGTATTTT. The variable domain in full, with the rest retrieved from reference TRBV5-6 and TRBJ2-3, is DAGVTQSPTHLIKTRGQQVTLRCSPKSGHDTVSWYQQALGQGPQFIFQYYEEEERQRGNFPDRFSGHQFPNYSSELNVNALLLGDSALYLCASSPLAGGRRADTQYFGPGTRLTVL.

This clone was observed a few times. The chain links TRBV7-3 to TRBJ1-1; D not resolved. Trimming stripped 5 bases from V and 0 bases from J, with 7 bases between. The germline gives CDR1 SGHTA, CDR2 FQGTGA. This CDR3 is 13 amino acids long. The CDR3 loop is CASSQNMNTEAFF. DNA of the CDR3: TGTGCCAGCAGCCAAAACATGAACACTGAAGCTTTCTTT.

The rearrangement joins TRBV27 to TRBJ1-2; no definite D call. Trimming shortened V by 0 bases and J by 4 bases, and 12 bases separated the two germline ends. This CDR3 is 15 amino acids long. The germline V gene encodes CDR1 MNHEY and CDR2 SMNVEV (reference sequence). This CDR3 reads CASSLSWADAYGYTF. The CDR3 DNA reads TGTGCCAGCAGTTTATCGTGGGCGGATGCCTATGGCTACACCTTC.

The rearrangement uses TRBV7-6 and TRBJ2-2; 10 bases agree with TRBD2. After removal of 0 bases from V and 1 base from J, the junction contained 5 bases not matched to a gene. Per the germline V gene, CDR1 is SGHVS and CDR2 is FNYEAQ. This CDR3 region has 18 residues. The CDR3 region is CASSLALSGRVNTGELFF. The CDR3 nucleotides are TGTGCCAGCAGCTTAGCGCTCAGCGGGAGGGTGAACACCGGGGAGCTGTTTTTT.

With respect to this clone: The identical CDR3 is also encoded by other nucleotide sequences in the sample. The CDR3 DNA reads TGCGCCAGCAGCTTGGAGTCCGCGGGGAACACTGAAGCTTTCTTT. This translates into CASSLESAGNTEAFF. This chain connects TRBV5-1 to TRBJ1-1; D is unclear. Germline loops: CDR1 SGHRS, CDR2 YFSETQ. This CDR3 region has 15 residues. The V gene lost 0 bases and the J gene lost 1 base, with 10 bases spanning the gap.

The V call is TRBV5-4, the J call TRBJ2-7; 8 bases align to TRBD2. J was trimmed by 5 bases and V by 4 bases; bases with no gene match: 8. The CDR3 consists of 14 residues. Germline V gene data show CDR1 as SGHNT and CDR2 as YYREEE (reference sequence). CDR3 nucleotides: TGTGCCAGCAGCCCTCGGGGGGGGGAAAACGAGCAGTACTTC. Its translation: CASSPRGGENEQYF.

The chain joins TRBV9 to TRBJ1-4; D remains unclear. The germline V gene has CDR1 SGDLS and CDR2 YYNGEE. This CDR3 comprises 14 residues. Deletions cut 2 bases from V and 2 bases from J, with 7 bases between. CDR3 coding DNA: TGTGCCAGCAGCGTCACCGCGACTAATGAAAAACTGTTTTTT. Translated: CASSVTATNEKLFF.

V gene TRBV2 combines with J gene TRBJ2-1; TRBD2 matches at 12 bases. Germline CDR1 and CDR2: SNHLY and FYNNEI. The CDR3 length is 16 residues. V lost 4 bases to trimming and J lost 6 bases; unmatched junction nucleotides: 7. CDR3 bases: TGTGCCAGCAGTGGCCGGACTAGCGGGGCGGGCAATGAGCAGTTCTTC. This gives the protein CASSGRTSGAGNEQFF.

This sequence joins TRBV4-1 and TRBJ1-2; the D is unclear. CDR1 and CDR2 from the germline V gene are MGHRA and YSYEKL. V shed 3 bases and J shed 7 bases, with 15 bases lying between them. The CDR3 loop spans 14 amino acids. This CDR3 reads CASSQTQVFLGYTF. CDR3 DNA: TGCGCCAGCAGCCAGACCCAGGTGTTCCTTGGCTACACCTTC.

The J gene is TRBJ2-1, the V gene TRBV30; the D gene is possibly TRBD2 (6 bases). The germline V and J ends were trimmed by 2 bases and 8 bases, with 13 bases remaining between them. The V gene's germline CDR1 is GTSNPN and CDR2 SVGIG (reference sequence). The CDR3 has 13 amino acids. Here the CDR3 DNA reads TGTGCCTGGAGTCGGACTACGTTACATGAGCAGTTCTTC. Encoded protein: CAWSRTTLHEQFF.

The rearrangement links TRBV2 to TRBJ1-5, with D possibly matching TRBD1 (5 bases). Germline V lookup: CDR1 SNHLY, CDR2 FYNNEI. V lost 8 bases and J 5 bases, leaving 16 bases between the germline ends. The CDR3 runs 14 residues. The CDR3 nucleotides read TGTGCCAGCCGACCGGGCAGGGATTATCAGCCCCAGCATTTT. The encoded protein is CASRPGRDYQPQHF.

The chain couples TRBV7-9 to TRBJ2-1; D is possibly TRBD2 (7 bases). CDR3 size: 12 residues. Germline V CDR1 and CDR2: SEHNR, FQNEAQ (reference sequence). The ends were cut back, 7 bases at V and 9 bases at J, with 13 bases in the middle. The CDR3: CASNEGGGEQFF. DNA of the CDR3: TGTGCCAGCAACGAGGGAGGGGGTGAGCAGTTCTTC.

The chain employs TRBV7-2 and TRBJ2-7; weak D call: TRBD2 (6 bases). Germline-derived CDR1 and CDR2 are SGHTA and FQGNSA. The CDR3 runs 15 residues. Between the trimmed V and J ends, which lost 4 bases and 0 bases, there was a span of 13 bases. The CDR3 nucleotides are TGTGCCAGCAGCTATAGCGGAAGGAGCTCCTACGAGCAGTACTTC. Residues: CASSYSGRSSYEQYF.

The chain employs TRBV25-1 and TRBJ2-2; perhaps D is TRBD1 or TRBD2 (6 bases each). The CDR3 loop spans 15 amino acids. The V gene lost 3 bases and the J gene lost 6 bases, with 14 bases spanning the gap. Germline V CDR1 and CDR2: MGHDK, SYGVNS. This chain's CDR3 is CASSDAGHPSGELFF. The CDR3 DNA sequence: TGTGCCAGCAGTGATGCGGGACACCCCTCCGGGGAGCTGTTTTTT.

The chain combines TRBV7-3 with TRBJ2-3, with 8 nucleotides matching TRBD1. J lost 4 bases, V lost 5 bases, and 2 bases had no gene match. Germline loops: CDR1 SGHTA, CDR2 FQGTGA. The CDR3 runs 13 residues. Here the CDR3 DNA reads TGTGCCAGCAGCCAGGGGGCTTCAGATACGCAGTATTTT. Its protein is CASSQGASDTQYF.

The chain links TRBV5-4 to TRBJ2-1, with D tentatively TRBD1 (6 bases). The germline V gene encodes CDR1 SGHNT and CDR2 YYREEE (reference sequence). The V and J ends lost 3 bases and 4 bases respectively, with 14 bases between them. This CDR3 has 15 amino acids. Written as DNA, the CDR3 is TGTGCCAGCAGCTCAGCACAGGGTTTATACAATGAGCAGTTCTTC. Translated, it gives CASSSAQGLYNEQFF.

Notes on this clone: Since a much larger clone is just one base distant, this may be a read error. The CDR3 DNA follows: TGTGCCAGCAGCTTCCAGGGGGCGAACACTGAAGCTTTCTTT. Protein: CASSFQGANTEAFF. The chain couples TRBV11-2 to TRBJ1-1, with TRBD1 matching over 8 bases. The CDR3 extends over 14 amino acids. After removal of 3 bases from V and 1 base from J, the junction contained 1 base not matched to a gene. Germline V gives CDR1 SGHAT, CDR2 FQNNGV. Looking up the rest from reference TRBV11-2 and TRBJ1-1 gives the full variable domain: EAGVAQSPRYKIIEKRQSVAFWCNPISGHATLYWYQQILGQGPKLLIQFQNNGVVDDSQLPKDRFSAERLKGVDSTLKIQPAKLEDSAVYLCASSFQGANTEAFFGQGTRLTVV.

This clone has a handful of counts. The chain carries TRBV10-3 and TRBJ2-7; 8 nucleotides align to TRBD1. The junction had 12 bases not matched to a gene; V was cut back by 10 bases and J by 4 bases. In germline, CDR1 is ENHRY, CDR2 SYGVKD. This CDR3 region has 14 residues. The CDR3 protein is CATRSEQGDYEQYF. As DNA, the CDR3 is TGTGCCACCAGGTCAGAACAGGGGGATTACGAGCAGTACTTC.

The genes are TRBV29-1 and TRBJ2-1, with D possibly being TRBD2 (6 bases). Trimming took 6 bases from V and 3 from J, leaving 9 bases between them. CDR1 is SQVTM, CDR2 ANQGSEA, per germline. This CDR3 has 12 amino acids. This CDR3 reads CSVVADYNEQFF. The CDR3 coding sequence is TGCAGCGTAGTAGCGGACTACAATGAGCAGTTCTTC.

Only one count was recorded for this clone. The same CDR3 can be traced to other DNA sequences in this sample. The chain employs TRBV6-1 and TRBJ2-7; no firm D call. V shed 1 base and J shed 1 base, with 5 bases lying between them. The CDR3 sequence is 13 residues long. Looked up from germline, CDR1 is MNHNS and CDR2 is SASEGT. In nucleotides, the CDR3 is TGTGCCAGCAGTGAAGGGCTATCCTACGAGCAGTACTTC. Translating gives CASSEGLSYEQYF.

The gene calls are TRBV1 and TRBJ2-5; TRBD2, the table's D call, was not compared with the DNA. TRBV1 counts as a pseudogene. The length of the CDR3 is 16 residues. In DNA, the CDR3 is TGCACCAGCAGCGAGACTAGCGGGAGGGCAAGGGAGACCCAGTACTTC. Its protein is CTSSETSGRARETQYF.